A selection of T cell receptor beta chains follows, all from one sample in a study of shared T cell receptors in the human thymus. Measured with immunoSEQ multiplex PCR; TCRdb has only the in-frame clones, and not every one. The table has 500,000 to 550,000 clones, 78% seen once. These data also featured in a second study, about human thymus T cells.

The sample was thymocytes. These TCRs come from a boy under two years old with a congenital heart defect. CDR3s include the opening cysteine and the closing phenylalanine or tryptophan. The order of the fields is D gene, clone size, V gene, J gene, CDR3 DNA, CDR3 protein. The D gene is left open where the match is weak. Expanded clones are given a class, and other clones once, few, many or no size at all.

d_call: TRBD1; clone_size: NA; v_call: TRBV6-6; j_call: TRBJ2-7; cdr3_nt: TGTGCCAGCAGCCCAGCCGGACAGGACTTCTTCTACGAGCAGTACTTC; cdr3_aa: CASSPAGQDFFYEQYF
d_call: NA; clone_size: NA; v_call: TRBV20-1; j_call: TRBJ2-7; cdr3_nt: TGCAGTGTTGCGGCCCCCTACGAGCAGTACTTC; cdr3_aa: CSVAAPYEQYF
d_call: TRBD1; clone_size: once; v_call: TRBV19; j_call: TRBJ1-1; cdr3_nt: TGTGCCAGTGACCTGGGACAGGGGGGCACTGAAGCTTTCTTT; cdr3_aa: CASDLGQGGTEAFF
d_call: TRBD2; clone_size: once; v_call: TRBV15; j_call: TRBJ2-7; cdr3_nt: TGTGCCACCAGCAGAGGGTGGGGGCTAGCGGGCTCCTACGAGCAGTACTTC; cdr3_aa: CATSRGWGLAGSYEQYF
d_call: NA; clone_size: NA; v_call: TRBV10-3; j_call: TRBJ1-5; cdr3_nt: TGTGCCCTACAGGGCCGTCAGCCCCAGCATTTT; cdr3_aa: CALQGRQPQHF
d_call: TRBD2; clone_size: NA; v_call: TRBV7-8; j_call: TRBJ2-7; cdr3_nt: TGTGCCAGCAGCTTCCCCGCGCGGGAGGTCGAGCAGTACTTC; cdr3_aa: CASSFPAREVEQYF
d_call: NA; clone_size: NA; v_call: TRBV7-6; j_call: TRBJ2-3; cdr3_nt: TGTGCCAGCAGCTTTTTCCTACAGGGCCAGGCAGATACGCAGTATTTT; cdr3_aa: CASSFFLQGQADTQYF
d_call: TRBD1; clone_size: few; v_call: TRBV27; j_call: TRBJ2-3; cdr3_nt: TGTGCCAGCAGTTGGGACAGGGGCACAGATACGCAGTATTTT; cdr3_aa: CASSWDRGTDTQYF
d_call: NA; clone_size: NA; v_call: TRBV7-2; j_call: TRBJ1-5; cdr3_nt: TGTGCCAGCAGCACATCTGGTAGGGAGGCTAGCAATCAGCCCCAGCATTTT; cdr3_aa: CASSTSGREASNQPQHF
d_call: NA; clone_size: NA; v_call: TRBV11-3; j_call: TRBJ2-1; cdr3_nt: TGTGCCAGCAGCCACAACCAGGGGAACTCCGAGTGGCAGTTCTTC; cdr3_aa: CASSHNQGNSEWQFF
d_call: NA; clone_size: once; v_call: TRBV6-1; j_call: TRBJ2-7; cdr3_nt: TGTGCCAGCAGTGAGAGCTTCCAGGGGACGGGTTACGAGCAGTACTTC; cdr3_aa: CASSESFQGTGYEQYF
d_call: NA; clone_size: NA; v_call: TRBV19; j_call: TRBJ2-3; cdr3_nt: TGTGCCAGTAGTGACCGGACCTCGGGGTCAGATACGCAGTATTTT; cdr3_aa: CASSDRTSGSDTQYF
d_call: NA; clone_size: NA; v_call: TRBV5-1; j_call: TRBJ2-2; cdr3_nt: TGCGCCAGCAGCTTATACTTTCTACTCGCGAACACCGGGGAGCTGTTTTTT; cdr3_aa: CASSLYFLLANTGELFF
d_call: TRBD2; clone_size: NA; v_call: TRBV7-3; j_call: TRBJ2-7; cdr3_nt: TGTGCCAGCAGCTTAACGCGCGGGAGCTCCTACGAGCAGTACTTC; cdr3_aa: CASSLTRGSSYEQYF
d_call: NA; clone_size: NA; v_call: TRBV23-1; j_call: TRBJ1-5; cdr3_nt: TGCGCCAGCACCAAGGACAGCTTTCGCAATCAGCCCCAGCATTTT; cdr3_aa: CASTKDSFRNQPQHF
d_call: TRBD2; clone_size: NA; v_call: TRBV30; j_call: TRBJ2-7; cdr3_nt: TGTGCCTGGCCCCCCCCTAGGACTAGCTTTCCTTGGGAGCAGTACTTC; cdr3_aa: CAWPPPRTSFPWEQYF
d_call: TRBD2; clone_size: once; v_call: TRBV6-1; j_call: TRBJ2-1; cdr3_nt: TGTGCCAGCAGAAGGACTAGCGGAGGGTACAATGAGCAGTTCTTC; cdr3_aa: CASRRTSGGYNEQFF
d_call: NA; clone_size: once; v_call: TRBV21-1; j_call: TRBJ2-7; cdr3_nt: TGTGCCAGCAGCCCTACAACTAGCGGGAGGGCCTCAGGGTTAGAATACGAGCAGTACTTC; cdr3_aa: CASSPTTSGRASGLEYEQYF
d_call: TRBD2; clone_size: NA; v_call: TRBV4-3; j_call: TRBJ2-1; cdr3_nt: TGCGCCAGCAGCCAAGAGCCTAGCGGGAGGGCAAATGAGCAGTTCTTC; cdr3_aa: CASSQEPSGRANEQFF
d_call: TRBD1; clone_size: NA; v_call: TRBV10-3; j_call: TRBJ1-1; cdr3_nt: TGTGCCATCAGTGAGCCCAGGGGGCGCGGGGGGGTGAACACTGAAGCTTTCTTT; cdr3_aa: CAISEPRGRGGVNTEAFF
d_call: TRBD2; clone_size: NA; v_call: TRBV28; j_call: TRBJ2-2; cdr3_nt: TGTGCCAGCAGTCCCACGATTGCGGGAGTTGCCGGTAGCACCGGGGAGCTGTTTTTT; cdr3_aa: CASSPTIAGVAGSTGELFF
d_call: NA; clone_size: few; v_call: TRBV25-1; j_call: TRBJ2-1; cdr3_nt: TGTGCCAGCAGTGATGGCTTAAACAATGAGCAGTTCTTC; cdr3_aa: CASSDGLNNEQFF
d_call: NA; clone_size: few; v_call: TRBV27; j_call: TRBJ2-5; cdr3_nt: TGTGCCAGCAGGAGGGAGACCCAGTACTTC; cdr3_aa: CASRRETQYF
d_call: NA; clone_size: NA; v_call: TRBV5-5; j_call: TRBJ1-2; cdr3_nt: TGTGCCAGCAGCTTGGGAACGGCAGGCGGGCCAACGCTCTATGGCTACACCTTC; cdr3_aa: CASSLGTAGGPTLYGYTF
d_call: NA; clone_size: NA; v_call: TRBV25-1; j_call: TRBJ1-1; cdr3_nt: TGTGCCAGCAGTGAGGAACGGGACACCCTGAACACTGAAGCTTTCTTT; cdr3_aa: CASSEERDTLNTEAFF
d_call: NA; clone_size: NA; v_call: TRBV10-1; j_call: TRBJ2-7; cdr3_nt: TGCGCCAGCAGTGTTGGTAGCGCCTCCTACGAGCAGTACTTC; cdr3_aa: CASSVGSASYEQYF
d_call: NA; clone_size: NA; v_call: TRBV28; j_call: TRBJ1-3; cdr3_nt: TGTGCCAGCAGTCTACTCCTACCCTCGGGGAGCACCATATATTTT; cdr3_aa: CASSLLLPSGSTIYF
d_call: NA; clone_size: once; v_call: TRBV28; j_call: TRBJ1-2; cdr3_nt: TGTGCCAGCACCCAAGGCCGGGTGCACTATGGCTACACCTTC; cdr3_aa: CASTQGRVHYGYTF
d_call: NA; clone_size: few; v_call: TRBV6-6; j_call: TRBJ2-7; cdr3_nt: TGTGCCAGCAGAGAACAGGGACAGCAGTACTTC; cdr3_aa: CASREQGQQYF
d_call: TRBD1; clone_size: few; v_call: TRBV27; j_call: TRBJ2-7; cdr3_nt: TGTGCCAGCAGTTCGACAGGGACAGCCTACGAGCAGTACTTC; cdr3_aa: CASSSTGTAYEQYF
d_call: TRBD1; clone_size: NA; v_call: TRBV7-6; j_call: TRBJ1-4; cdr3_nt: TGTGCCAGCAGCTTAGGGACAGGACACCACCATAATGAAAAACTGTTTTTT; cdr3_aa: CASSLGTGHHHNEKLFF
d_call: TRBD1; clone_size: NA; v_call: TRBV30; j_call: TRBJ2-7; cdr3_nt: TGTGCCTGGAGGCCGGGACAGTCTTTTTACGAGCAGTACTTC; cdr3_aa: CAWRPGQSFYEQYF
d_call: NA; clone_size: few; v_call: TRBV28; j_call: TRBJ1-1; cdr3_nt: TGTGCCAGCAGTTTATACAGGACAGTGAACACTGAAGCTTTCTTT; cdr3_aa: CASSLYRTVNTEAFF
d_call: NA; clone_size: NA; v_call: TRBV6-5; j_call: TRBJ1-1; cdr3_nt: TGTGCCAGCCTCGAAGGAAACGGGGTGAACACTGAAGCTTTCTTT; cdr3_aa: CASLEGNGVNTEAFF
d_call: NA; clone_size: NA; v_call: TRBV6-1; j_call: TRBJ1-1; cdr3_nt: TGTGCCAGCAGTGAAGCGCCGGGGGGGCACACTGAAGCTTTCTTT; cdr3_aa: CASSEAPGGHTEAFF
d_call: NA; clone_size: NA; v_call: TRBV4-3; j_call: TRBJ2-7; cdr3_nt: TGCGCCAGCAGCCAGGATAAGCAGGACACCACCTACGAGCAGTACTTC; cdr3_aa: CASSQDKQDTTYEQYF
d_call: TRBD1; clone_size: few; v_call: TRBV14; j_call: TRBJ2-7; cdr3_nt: TGTGCCAGCAGCCAGTCCCCGGGGACAGGGAACGACGAGCAGTACTTC; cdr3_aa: CASSQSPGTGNDEQYF
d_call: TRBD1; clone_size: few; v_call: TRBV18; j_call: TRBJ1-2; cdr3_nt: TGTGCCAGCTCACCACCGGGTGAAAAGGGGGCCTATGGCTACACCTTC; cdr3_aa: CASSPPGEKGAYGYTF
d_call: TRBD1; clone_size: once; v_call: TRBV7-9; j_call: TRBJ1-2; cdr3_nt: TGTGCCAGCAGCCCGGGACAGAATGCCTATGGCTACACCTTC; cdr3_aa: CASSPGQNAYGYTF